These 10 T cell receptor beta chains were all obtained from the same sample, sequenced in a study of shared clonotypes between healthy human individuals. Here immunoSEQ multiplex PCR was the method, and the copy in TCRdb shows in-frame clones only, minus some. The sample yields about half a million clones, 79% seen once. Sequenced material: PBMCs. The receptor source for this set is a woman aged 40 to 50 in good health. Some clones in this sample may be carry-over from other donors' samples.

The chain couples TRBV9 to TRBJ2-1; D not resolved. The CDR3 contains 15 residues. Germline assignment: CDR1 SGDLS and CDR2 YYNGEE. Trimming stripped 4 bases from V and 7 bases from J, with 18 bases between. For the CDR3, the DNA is TGTGCCAGCAGCCCAATAGGAGTGGTTGGGAATGAGCAGTTCTTC. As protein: CASSPIGVVGNEQFF. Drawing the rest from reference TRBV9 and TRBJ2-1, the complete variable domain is DSGVTQTPKHLITATGQRVTLRCSPRSGDLSVYWYQQSLDQGLQFLIQYYNGEERAKGNILERFSAQQFPDLHSELNLSSLELGDSALYFCASSPIGVVGNEQFFGPGTRLTVL.

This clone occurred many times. In DNA, the CDR3 is TGTGCCAGTAGTGCAACTAGCGGATCGAACACCGGGGAGCTGTTTTTT. Protein product: CASSATSGSNTGELFF. This chain connects TRBV19 to TRBJ2-2, with 8 nucleotides matching TRBD2. With V trimmed by 5 bases and J by 0 bases, 5 bases remained unmatched. Per the germline V gene, CDR1 is LNHDA and CDR2 is SQIVND (reference sequence). The CDR3 covers 16 residues.

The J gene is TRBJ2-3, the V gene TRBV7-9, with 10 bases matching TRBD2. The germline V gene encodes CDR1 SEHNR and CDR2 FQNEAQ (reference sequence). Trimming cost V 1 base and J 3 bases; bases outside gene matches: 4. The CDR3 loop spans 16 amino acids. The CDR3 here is CASSLVLAGATDTQYF. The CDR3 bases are TGTGCCAGCAGCTTAGTTCTAGCGGGAGCGACAGATACGCAGTATTTT. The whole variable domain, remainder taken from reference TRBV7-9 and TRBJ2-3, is DTGVSQNPRHKITKRGQNVTFRCDPISEHNRLYWYRQTLGQGPEFLTYFQNEAQLEKSRLLSDRFSAERPKGSFSTLEIQRTEQGDSAMYLCASSLVLAGATDTQYFGPGTRLTVL.

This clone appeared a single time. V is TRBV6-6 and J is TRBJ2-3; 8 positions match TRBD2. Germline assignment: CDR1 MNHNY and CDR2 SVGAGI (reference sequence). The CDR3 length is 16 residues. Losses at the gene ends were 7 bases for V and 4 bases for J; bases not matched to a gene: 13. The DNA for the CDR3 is TGTGCCAGCACCCGGAACTTCGGACTAGCTCCAGATACGCAGTATTTT. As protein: CASTRNFGLAPDTQYF.

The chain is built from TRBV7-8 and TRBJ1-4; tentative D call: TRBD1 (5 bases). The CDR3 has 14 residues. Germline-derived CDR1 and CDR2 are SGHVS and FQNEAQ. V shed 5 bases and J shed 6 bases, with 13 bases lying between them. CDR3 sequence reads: CASSTERGYEKLFF. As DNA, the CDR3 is TGTGCCAGCAGCACCGAGAGGGGCTATGAAAAACTGTTTTTT.

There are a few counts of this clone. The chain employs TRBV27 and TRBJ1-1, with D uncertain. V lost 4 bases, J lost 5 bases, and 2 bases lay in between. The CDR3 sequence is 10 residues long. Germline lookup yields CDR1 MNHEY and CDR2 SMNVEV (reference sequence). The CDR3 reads CASSYTEAFF. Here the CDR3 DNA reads TGTGCCAGCAGTTATACTGAAGCTTTCTTT.

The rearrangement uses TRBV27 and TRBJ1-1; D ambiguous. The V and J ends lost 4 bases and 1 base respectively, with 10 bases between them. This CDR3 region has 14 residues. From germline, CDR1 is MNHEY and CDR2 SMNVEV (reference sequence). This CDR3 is CASSWRERNTEAFF. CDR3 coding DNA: TGTGCCAGCAGTTGGAGAGAGAGGAACACTGAAGCTTTCTTT.

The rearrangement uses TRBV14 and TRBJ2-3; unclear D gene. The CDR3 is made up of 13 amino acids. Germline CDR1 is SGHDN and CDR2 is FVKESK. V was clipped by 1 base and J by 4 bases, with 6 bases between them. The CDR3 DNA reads TGTGCCAGCAGCCAAGGGCTCGCAGATACGCAGTATTTT. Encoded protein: CASSQGLADTQYF.

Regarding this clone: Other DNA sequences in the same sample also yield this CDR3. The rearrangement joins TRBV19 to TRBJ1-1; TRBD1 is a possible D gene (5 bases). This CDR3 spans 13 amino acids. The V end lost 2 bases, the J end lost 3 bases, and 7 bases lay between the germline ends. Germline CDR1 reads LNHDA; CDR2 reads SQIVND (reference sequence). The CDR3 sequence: CASSISRDTEAFF. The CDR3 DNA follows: TGTGCCAGTAGTATATCCAGGGACACTGAAGCTTTCTTT.

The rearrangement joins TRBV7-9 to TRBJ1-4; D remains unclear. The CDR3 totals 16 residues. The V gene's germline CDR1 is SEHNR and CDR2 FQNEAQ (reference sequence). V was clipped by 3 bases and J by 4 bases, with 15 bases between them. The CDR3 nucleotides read TGTGCCAGCAGCTTCTCTCGGGTCCTCAGTAATGAAAAACTGTTTTTT. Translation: CASSFSRVLSNEKLFF.